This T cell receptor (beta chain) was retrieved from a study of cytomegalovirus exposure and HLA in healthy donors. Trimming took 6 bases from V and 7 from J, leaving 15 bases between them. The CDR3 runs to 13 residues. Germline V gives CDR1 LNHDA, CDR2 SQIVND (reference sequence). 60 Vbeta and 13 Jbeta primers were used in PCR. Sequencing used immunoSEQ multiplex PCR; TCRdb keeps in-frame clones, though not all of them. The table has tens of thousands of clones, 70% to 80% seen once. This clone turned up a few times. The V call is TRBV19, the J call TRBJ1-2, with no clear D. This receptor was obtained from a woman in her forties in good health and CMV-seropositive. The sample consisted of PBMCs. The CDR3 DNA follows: TGTGCCAGTAGAAGCGGGGAGGCATTTGGCTACACCTTC. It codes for CASRSGEAFGYTF.